What follows describes a single T cell receptor beta chain. Collection of blood occurred at baseline, at cycle 4 day 1, and at cycle 7 day 1. This table comes from immunoSEQ multiplex PCR, and its TCRdb copy is limited to in-frame clones, with some not included. Seen here are about 31,000 clones, 90% observed once, and the top ten hold more than 20%. These data come from a study of OX40 agonist ivuxolimab in advanced cancers. Trimming removed 3 bases at V and 4 bases at J, with 12 bases between. The germline V gene encodes CDR1 WSHSY and CDR2 SAAADI. This CDR3 has 14 residues. This rearrangement joins TRBV10-2 to TRBJ2-5, with D possibly matching TRBD1 (6 bases). Sample: CD4+ or CD8+ T cells sorted from blood, taken in a trial of the OX40 agonist ivuxolimab. This receptor was identified in an adult with an advanced solid tumor such as melanoma, head and neck, liver or kidney cancer. CDR3 nucleotides: TGCGCCAGCAGTGATAAGGACAGAAGAGAGACCCAGTACTTC. Translated: CASSDKDRRETQYF.